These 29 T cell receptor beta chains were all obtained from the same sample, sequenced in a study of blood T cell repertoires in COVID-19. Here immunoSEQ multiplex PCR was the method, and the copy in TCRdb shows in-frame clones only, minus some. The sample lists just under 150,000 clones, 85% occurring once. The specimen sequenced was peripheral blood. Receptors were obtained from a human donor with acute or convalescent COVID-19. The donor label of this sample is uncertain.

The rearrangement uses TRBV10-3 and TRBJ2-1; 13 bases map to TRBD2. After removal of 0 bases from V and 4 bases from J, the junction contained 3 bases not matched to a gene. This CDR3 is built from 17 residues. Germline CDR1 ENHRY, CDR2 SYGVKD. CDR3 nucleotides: TGTGCCATCAGTGAGTCGGGGACTAGCGGGGATTACAATGAGCAGTTCTTC. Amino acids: CAISESGTSGDYNEQFF.

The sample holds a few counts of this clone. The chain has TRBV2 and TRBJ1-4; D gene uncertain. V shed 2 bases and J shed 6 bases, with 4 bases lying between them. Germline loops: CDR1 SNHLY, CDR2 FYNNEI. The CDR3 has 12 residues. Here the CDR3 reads CASSERDEKLFF. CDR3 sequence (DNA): TGTGCCAGCAGTGAACGGGATGAAAAACTGTTTTTT.

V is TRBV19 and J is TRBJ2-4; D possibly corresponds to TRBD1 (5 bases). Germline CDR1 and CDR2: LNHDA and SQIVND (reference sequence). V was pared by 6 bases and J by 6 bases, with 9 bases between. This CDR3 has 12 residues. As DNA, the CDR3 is TGTGCCAGTAGGACTCAGGGAAACATTCAGTACTTC. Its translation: CASRTQGNIQYF. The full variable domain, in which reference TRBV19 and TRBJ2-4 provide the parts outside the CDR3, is DGGITQSPKYLFRKEGQNVTLSCEQNLNHDAMYWYRQDPGQGLRLIYYSQIVNDFQKGDIAEGYSVSREKKESFPLTVTSAQKNPTAFYLCASRTQGNIQYFGAGTRLSVL.

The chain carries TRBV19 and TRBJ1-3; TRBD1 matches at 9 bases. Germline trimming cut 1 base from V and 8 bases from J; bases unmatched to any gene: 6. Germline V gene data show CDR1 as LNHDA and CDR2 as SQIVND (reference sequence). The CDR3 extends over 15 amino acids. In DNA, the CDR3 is TGTGCCAGTAGTATAGTCGGGACAGGGACGTACACCATATATTTT. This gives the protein CASSIVGTGTYTIYF.

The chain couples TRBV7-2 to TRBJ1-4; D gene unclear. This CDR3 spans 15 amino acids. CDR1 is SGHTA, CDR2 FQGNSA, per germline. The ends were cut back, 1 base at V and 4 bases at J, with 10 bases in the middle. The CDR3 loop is CASSLGSYDNEKLFF. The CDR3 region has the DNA TGTGCCAGCAGCTTAGGGAGTTACGATAATGAAAAACTGTTTTTT.

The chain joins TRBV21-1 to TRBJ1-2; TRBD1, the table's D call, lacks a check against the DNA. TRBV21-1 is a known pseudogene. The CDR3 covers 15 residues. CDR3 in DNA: TGTGCCAGCAGCAAAAGGCGCAGGGTCCATATCGGCTACACCTTC. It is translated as CASSKRRRVHIGYTF.

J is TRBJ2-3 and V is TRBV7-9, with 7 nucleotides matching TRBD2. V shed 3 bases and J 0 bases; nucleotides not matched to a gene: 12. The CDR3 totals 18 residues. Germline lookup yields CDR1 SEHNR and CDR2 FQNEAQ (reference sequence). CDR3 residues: CASSLGSIGTISTDTQYF. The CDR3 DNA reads TGTGCCAGCAGCTTGGGCTCTATCGGGACTATAAGCACAGATACGCAGTATTTT.

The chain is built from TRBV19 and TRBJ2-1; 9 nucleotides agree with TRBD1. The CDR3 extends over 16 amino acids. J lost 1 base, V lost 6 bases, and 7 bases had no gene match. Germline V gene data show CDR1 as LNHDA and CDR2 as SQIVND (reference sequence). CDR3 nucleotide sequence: TGTGCCAGTAGACAGGGGGCGAGTCGTTCCTACAATGAGCAGTTCTTC. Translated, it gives CASRQGASRSYNEQFF.

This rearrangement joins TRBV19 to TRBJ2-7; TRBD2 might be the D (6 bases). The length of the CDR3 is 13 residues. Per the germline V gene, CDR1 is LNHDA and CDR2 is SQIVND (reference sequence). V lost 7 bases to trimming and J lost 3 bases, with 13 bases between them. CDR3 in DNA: TGTGCCAGTACCGAGCGCGGGGTCTACGAGCAGTACGTC. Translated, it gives CASTERGVYEQYV.

The CDR3 DNA reads TGTGCCAGCAGTTACTTGGGGGCAGGAGGCTACACCTTC. Protein sequence: CASSYLGAGGYTF. This chain connects TRBV6-5 to TRBJ1-2; tentatively, D is TRBD1 (6 bases). This CDR3 has 13 amino acids. Trimming removed 1 base from V and 8 bases from J, with 11 bases in between. CDR1 MNHEY and CDR2 SVGAGI come from the germline V gene.

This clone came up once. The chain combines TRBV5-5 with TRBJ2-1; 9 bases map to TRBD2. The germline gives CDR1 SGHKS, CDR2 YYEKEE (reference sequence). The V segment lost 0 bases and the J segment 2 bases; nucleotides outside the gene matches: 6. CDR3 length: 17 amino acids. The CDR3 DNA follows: TGTGCCAGCAGCTTGGCCTGGACTAGCGTAACCTACAATGAGCAGTTCTTC. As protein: CASSLAWTSVTYNEQFF.

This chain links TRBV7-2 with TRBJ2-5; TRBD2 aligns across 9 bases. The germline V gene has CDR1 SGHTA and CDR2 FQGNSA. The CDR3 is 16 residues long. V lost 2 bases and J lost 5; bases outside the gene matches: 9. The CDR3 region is CASSLSSAGGRETQYF. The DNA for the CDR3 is TGTGCCAGCAGCTTATCGTCGGCGGGAGGGCGGGAGACCCAGTACTTC.

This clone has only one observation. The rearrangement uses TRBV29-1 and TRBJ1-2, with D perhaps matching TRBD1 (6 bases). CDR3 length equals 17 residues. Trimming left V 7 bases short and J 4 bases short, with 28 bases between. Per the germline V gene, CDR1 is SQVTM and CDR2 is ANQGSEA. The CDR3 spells CSAERLRQAPVVYGYTF. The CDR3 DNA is TGCAGCGCCGAGCGTTTAAGACAGGCCCCTGTCGTCTATGGCTACACCTTC.

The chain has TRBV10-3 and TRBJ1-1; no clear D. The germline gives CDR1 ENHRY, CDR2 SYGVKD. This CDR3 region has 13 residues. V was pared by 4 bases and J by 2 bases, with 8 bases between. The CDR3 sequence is CAISVRGNTEAFF. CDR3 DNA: TGTGCCATCAGTGTACGGGGAAACACTGAAGCTTTCTTT.

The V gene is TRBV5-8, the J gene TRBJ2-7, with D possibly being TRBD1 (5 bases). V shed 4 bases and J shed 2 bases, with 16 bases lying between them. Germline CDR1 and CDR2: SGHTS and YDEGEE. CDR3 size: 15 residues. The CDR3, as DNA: TGTGCCAGCAGCCCCCTGTCAGGGTACCCCTACGAGCAGTACTTC. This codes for CASSPLSGYPYEQYF.

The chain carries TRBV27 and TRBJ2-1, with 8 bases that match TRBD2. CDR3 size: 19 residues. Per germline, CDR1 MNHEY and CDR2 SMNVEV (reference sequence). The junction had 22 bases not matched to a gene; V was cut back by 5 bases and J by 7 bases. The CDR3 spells CASSPNPPRAGAIHNEQFF. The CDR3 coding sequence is TGTGCCAGCAGTCCAAACCCCCCCAGAGCGGGAGCGATTCATAATGAGCAGTTCTTC.

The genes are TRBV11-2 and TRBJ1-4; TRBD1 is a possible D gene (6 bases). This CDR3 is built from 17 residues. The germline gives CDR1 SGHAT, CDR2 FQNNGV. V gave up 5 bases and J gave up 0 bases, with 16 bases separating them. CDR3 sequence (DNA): TGTGCCAGCAGCCTATTGGGGGGGCACACAACTAATGAAAAACTGTTTTTT. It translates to CASSLLGGHTTNEKLFF.

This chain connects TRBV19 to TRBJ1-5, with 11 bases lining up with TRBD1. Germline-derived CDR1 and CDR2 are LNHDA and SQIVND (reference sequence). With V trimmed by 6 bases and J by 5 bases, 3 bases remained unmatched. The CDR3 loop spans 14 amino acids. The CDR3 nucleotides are TGTGCCAGTAGCGGGACAGGGGGGGATCAGCCCCAGCATTTT. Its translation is CASSGTGGDQPQHF.

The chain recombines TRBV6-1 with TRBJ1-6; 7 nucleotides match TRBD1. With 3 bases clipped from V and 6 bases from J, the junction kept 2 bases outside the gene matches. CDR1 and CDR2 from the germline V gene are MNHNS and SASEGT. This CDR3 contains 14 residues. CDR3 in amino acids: CASSERDSNSPLHF. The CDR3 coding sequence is TGTGCCAGCAGTGAGCGGGACAGTAATTCACCCCTCCACTTT.

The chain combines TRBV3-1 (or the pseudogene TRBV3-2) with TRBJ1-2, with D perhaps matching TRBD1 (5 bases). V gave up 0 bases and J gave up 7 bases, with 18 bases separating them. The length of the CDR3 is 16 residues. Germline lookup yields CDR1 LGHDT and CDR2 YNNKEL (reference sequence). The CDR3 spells CASSQDYGRVGVGYTF. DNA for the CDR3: TGTGCCAGCAGCCAAGATTACGGCAGGGTAGGGGTTGGCTACACCTTC.

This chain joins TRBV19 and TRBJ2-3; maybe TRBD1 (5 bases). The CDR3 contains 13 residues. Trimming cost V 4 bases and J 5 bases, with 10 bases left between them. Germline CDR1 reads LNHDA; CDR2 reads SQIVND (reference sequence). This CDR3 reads CASSKGSGDTQYF. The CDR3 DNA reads TGTGCCAGTAGTAAGGGGTCGGGAGATACGCAGTATTTT.

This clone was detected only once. CDR3 nucleotides: TGTGCCAGCAGCCCCGGGACTAGCGTATGGGGGGAGCAGTACTTC. Translating it yields CASSPGTSVWGEQYF. The J gene is TRBJ2-7, the V gene TRBV5-8; 10 bases match TRBD2. V gave up 4 bases and J gave up 7 bases; unmatched junction bases: 11. The CDR3 is 15 amino acids. Germline assignment: CDR1 SGHTS and CDR2 YDEGEE.

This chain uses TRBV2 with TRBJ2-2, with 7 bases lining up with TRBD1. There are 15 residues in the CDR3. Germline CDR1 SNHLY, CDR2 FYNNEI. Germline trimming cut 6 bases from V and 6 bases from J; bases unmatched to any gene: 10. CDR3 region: CASSRDRVRSGELFF. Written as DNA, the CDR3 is TGTGCCAGCAGCCGAGACAGGGTTAGGTCCGGGGAGCTGTTTTTT. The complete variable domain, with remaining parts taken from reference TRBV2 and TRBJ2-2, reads EPEVTQTPSHQVTQMGQEVILRCVPISNHLYFYWYRQILGQKVEFLVSFYNNEISEKSEIFDDQFSVERPDGSNFTLKIRSTKLEDSAMYFCASSRDRVRSGELFFGEGSRLTVL.

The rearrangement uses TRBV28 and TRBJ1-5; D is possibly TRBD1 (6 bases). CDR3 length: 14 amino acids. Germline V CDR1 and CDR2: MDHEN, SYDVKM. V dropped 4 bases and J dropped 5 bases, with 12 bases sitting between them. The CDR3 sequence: CASSYWDIDQPQHF. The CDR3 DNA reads TGTGCCAGCAGTTATTGGGACATTGATCAGCCCCAGCATTTT.

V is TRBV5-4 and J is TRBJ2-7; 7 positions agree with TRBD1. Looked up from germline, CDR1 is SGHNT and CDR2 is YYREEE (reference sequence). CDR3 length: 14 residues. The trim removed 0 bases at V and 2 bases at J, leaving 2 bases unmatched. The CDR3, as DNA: TGTGCCAGCAGCTTGGCCGGGACAGCCTACGAGCAGTACTTC. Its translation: CASSLAGTAYEQYF.

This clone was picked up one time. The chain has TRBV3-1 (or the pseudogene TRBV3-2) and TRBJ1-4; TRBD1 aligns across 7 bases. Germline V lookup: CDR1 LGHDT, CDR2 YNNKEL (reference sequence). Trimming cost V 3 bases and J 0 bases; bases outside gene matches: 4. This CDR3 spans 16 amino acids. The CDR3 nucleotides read TGTGCCAGCAGCCACGGGACAGCTACAACTAATGAAAAACTGTTTTTT. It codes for CASSHGTATTNEKLFF.

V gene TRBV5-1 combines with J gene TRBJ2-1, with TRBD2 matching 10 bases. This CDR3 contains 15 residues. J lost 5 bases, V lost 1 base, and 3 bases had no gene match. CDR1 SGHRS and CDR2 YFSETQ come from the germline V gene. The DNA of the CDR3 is TGCGCCAGCAGCTTGCTGCTAGCGGGAGACAATGAGCAGTTCTTC. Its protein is CASSLLLAGDNEQFF.

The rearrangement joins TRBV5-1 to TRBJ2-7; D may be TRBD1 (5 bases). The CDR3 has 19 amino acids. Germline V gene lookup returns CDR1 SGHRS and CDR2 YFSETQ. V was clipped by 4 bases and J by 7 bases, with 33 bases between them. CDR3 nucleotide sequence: TGCGCCAGCAGCCGCGCCCTGAGTTTTTATAATCGGACAAACGATGAGCAGTACTTC. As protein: CASSRALSFYNRTNDEQYF.

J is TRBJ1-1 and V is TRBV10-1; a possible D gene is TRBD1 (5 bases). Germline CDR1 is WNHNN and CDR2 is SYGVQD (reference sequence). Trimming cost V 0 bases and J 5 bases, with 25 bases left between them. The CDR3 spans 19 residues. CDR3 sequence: CASSESTRGSKLRGTEAFF. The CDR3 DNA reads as TGCGCCAGCAGTGAGTCGACTCGAGGTTCCAAATTGCGGGGGACTGAAGCTTTCTTT.